This entry lists 17 T cell receptor beta chains sequenced from one sample in a study of blood T cell repertoires in COVID-19. The data were produced by immunoSEQ multiplex PCR, yet TCRdb's version contains in-frame clones alone and is incomplete. The sample includes roughly 28,000 clones, about 85% seen only once; the top ten take 65% to 80%. Sequencing was performed on peripheral blood. The receptors stem from a man aged 70-80 years with acute or convalescent COVID-19.

The chain recombines TRBV30 with TRBJ2-7; D not certain. Germline CDR1 and CDR2: GTSNPN and SVGIG (reference sequence). This CDR3 spans 11 amino acids. V was cut by 5 bases and J by 1 base, with 6 bases left in between. The CDR3 region is CAWDISYEQYF. The CDR3 DNA reads TGTGCCTGGGACATATCCTACGAGCAGTACTTC.

CDR3 nucleotide sequence: TGTGCCACCAGCAGAGGTTGGAAGGCGGGACAGCAATACGAGCAGTACTTC. It is translated as CATSRGWKAGQQYEQYF. The gene calls are TRBV15 and TRBJ2-7, with TRBD1 as a possible D gene (7 bases). The CDR3 is made up of 17 amino acids. With 1 base removed from V and 4 bases from J, the gap between germline ends came to 20 bases. CDR1 LNHNV and CDR2 YYDKDF come from the germline V gene (reference sequence).

J is TRBJ2-7 and V is TRBV4-3; maybe TRBD1 (6 bases). V dropped 3 bases and J dropped 0 bases, with 9 bases sitting between them. CDR1 LGHNA and CDR2 YSLEER come from the germline V gene. This CDR3 region has 14 residues. The CDR3 DNA is TGCGCCAGCAGCCACGCGGACAGCTCCTACGAGCAGTACTTC. As protein: CASSHADSSYEQYF.

The chain employs TRBV15 and TRBJ1-3; D remains unclear. The CDR3 sequence is 18 residues long. V shed 1 base and J shed 0 bases, with 16 bases lying between them. Germline assignment: CDR1 LNHNV and CDR2 YYDKDF (reference sequence). The CDR3 protein is CATSRVVVTTDSGNTIYF. CDR3 nucleotides: TGTGCCACCAGCAGAGTGGTTGTTACGACTGACTCTGGAAACACCATATATTTT.

The chain is built from TRBV29-1 and TRBJ1-1; TRBD1 matches at 8 bases. CDR1 SQVTM and CDR2 ANQGSEA come from the germline V gene. The CDR3 is made up of 13 amino acids. Trimming took 6 bases from V and 4 from J; bases not matched to a gene: 7. Here the CDR3 reads CSVGATGGTEAFF. The DNA of the CDR3 is TGCAGCGTGGGAGCCACAGGGGGCACTGAAGCTTTCTTT. Variable domain in full (rest from reference TRBV29-1 and TRBJ1-1): SAVISQKPSRDICQRGTSLTIQCQVDSQVTMMFWYRQQPGQSLTLIATANQGSEATYESGFVIDKFPISRPNLTFSTLTVSNMSPEDSSIYLCSVGATGGTEAFFGQGTRLTVV.

The genes are TRBV24-1 and TRBJ2-1, with TRBD2 matching 8 bases. With 3 bases clipped from V and 5 bases from J, the junction kept 5 bases outside the gene matches. In germline, CDR1 is KGHDR, CDR2 SFDVKD. The CDR3 runs 15 residues. CDR3 nucleotide sequence: TGTGCCACCAGTGATCCGCGGGGGGCAGACAATGAGCAGTTCTTC. Its translation is CATSDPRGADNEQFF.

This clone was observed a single time. The chain carries TRBV5-8 and TRBJ1-5; 7 nucleotides agree with TRBD1. In germline, CDR1 is SGHTS, CDR2 YDEGEE. The CDR3 covers 14 residues. Losses at the gene ends were 1 base for V and 9 bases for J; bases not matched to a gene: 7. The CDR3 DNA reads TGTGCCAGCAGCTTGTTAAGGGGGCGCGGGCCCCAGCATTTT. Amino acid sequence: CASSLLRGRGPQHF.

The genes are TRBV7-2 and TRBJ1-4, with D possibly TRBD1 on 6 matching bases. Germline V gene lookup returns CDR1 SGHTA and CDR2 FQGNSA. The CDR3 sequence is 16 residues long. V lost 3 bases, J lost 6 bases, and 17 bases lay in between. This CDR3 is CASSFESTGGDEKLFF. The CDR3 nucleotides are TGTGCCAGCAGCTTCGAATCGACAGGAGGAGATGAAAAACTGTTTTTT.

The chain combines TRBV30 with TRBJ1-4; D gene ambiguous. Trimming shortened V by 3 bases and J by 7 bases, and 12 bases separated the two germline ends. Germline V CDR1 and CDR2: GTSNPN, SVGIG (reference sequence). The CDR3 is 13 residues long. In DNA form, the CDR3 reads TGTGCCTGGAGCGCTGTGTCTAGTGAAAAACTGTTTTTT. Translated: CAWSAVSSEKLFF.

The chain employs TRBV4-1 and TRBJ2-7; TRBD1 agrees at 7 bases. The CDR3 runs to 16 residues. CDR1 MGHRA and CDR2 YSYEKL come from the germline V gene. Unmatched junction bases numbered 13, after V lost 2 bases and J lost 6 bases. The CDR3 loop is CASSQPPGQPSGEQYF. The DNA of the CDR3 is TGCGCCAGCAGCCAACCCCCGGGACAGCCGTCAGGCGAGCAGTACTTC.

The chain recombines TRBV4-2 with TRBJ1-1; D remains unclear. V was pared by 0 bases and J by 8 bases, with 10 bases between. The CDR3 consists of 13 residues. Germline assignment: CDR1 LGHNA and CDR2 YNFKEQ. In nucleotides, the CDR3 is TGTGCCAGCAGCCAAGACTTAAAGCGAGAAGCTTTCTTT. This gives the protein CASSQDLKREAFF.

The rearrangement joins TRBV19 to TRBJ2-2; D is unclear. V dropped 3 bases and J dropped 1 base, with 9 bases sitting between them. This CDR3 is 15 amino acids long. The V gene's germline CDR1 is LNHDA and CDR2 SQIVND (reference sequence). The CDR3 spells CASSIVPGNTGELFF. CDR3 in DNA: TGTGCCAGTAGTATTGTCCCGGGGAACACCGGGGAGCTGTTTTTT.

The rearrangement joins TRBV28 to TRBJ2-7, with a possible D match to TRBD1 (6 bases). The CDR3 is made up of 12 amino acids. Trimming cost V 7 bases and J 2 bases, with 9 bases left between them. Germline loops: CDR1 MDHEN, CDR2 SYDVKM. The CDR3, as DNA: TGTGCCAGCACAGGGGTCCCCTACGAGCAGTACTTC. It translates to CASTGVPYEQYF.

In this sample, this clone turned up a few times. The rearrangement uses TRBV9 and TRBJ2-5, with D perhaps matching TRBD2 (5 bases). V was pared by 0 bases and J by 4 bases, with 13 bases between. CDR1 is SGDLS and CDR2 is YYNGEE in the germline V gene. The CDR3 covers 15 residues. The CDR3 DNA follows: TGTGCCAGCAGCGTAGGGCCAGAAGAGGGAGAGACCCAGTACTTC. Residues: CASSVGPEEGETQYF.

As DNA, the CDR3 is TGTGCCAGTAGTATAGATCGCGGGGGCCAGGGAGGCTACACCTTC. Amino acids: CASSIDRGGQGGYTF. V is TRBV19 and J is TRBJ1-2; weak D call: TRBD1 (6 bases). The germline V and J ends were trimmed by 0 bases and 8 bases, with 16 bases remaining between them. CDR3 size: 15 residues. CDR1 is LNHDA, CDR2 SQIVND, per germline (reference sequence).

V is TRBV7-9 and J is TRBJ1-3; TRBD1 matches 8 bases. The germline V gene encodes CDR1 SEHNR and CDR2 FQNEAQ (reference sequence). The CDR3 is 17 amino acids. Losses at the gene ends were 3 bases for V and 1 base for J; bases not matched to a gene: 8. CDR3 nucleotide sequence: TGTGCCAGCAGCTTCGGGGCAGGGGGCGTTTCTGGAAACACCATATATTTT. Its protein product is CASSFGAGGVSGNTIYF.

In this sample, this clone turned up a few times. V usage is TRBV6-1 and J usage is TRBJ1-5; 8 bases line up with TRBD1. With V trimmed by 4 bases and J by 7 bases, 12 bases remained unmatched. Germline loops: CDR1 MNHNS, CDR2 SASEGT. The CDR3 loop spans 16 amino acids. The CDR3, as DNA: TGTGCCAGCAGTGGTCCCTCAGGGGGCGAGGAGCAGCCCCAGCATTTT. Translation: CASSGPSGGEEQPQHF.